A single sample gave rise to the 26 T cell receptor beta chains below, sequenced in a study of blood T cell repertoires in COVID-19. Only in-frame clones appear in the TCRdb table, and some are missing; sequencing was by immunoSEQ multiplex PCR. The repertoire consists of a few hundred thousand clones, with 90% occurring once and the leading ten covering about 0.63%. The material sequenced was PBMCs or T cells enriched from blood (not recorded which). The receptors derive from a man aged 18 to 29 who had recovered from COVID-19.

This chain uses TRBV9 with TRBJ1-1, with TRBD1 identical over 7 bases. V lost 0 bases to trimming and J lost 4 bases; unmatched junction nucleotides: 3. Looked up from germline, CDR1 is SGDLS and CDR2 is YYNGEE. The CDR3 is 14 amino acids. The DNA of the CDR3 is TGTGCCAGCAGCGTAGTAACAGGGGCCACTGAAGCTTTCTTT. Protein product: CASSVVTGATEAFF.

This clone was recorded only once. This sequence joins TRBV4-1 and TRBJ1-5, with D possibly TRBD1 on 6 matching bases. The CDR3 extends over 16 amino acids. V lost 0 bases and J 4 bases, leaving 13 bases between the germline ends. Germline CDR1 and CDR2: MGHRA and YSYEKL. CDR3 nucleotides: TGCGCCAGCAGCCAAGATACAGGGCTGACAAATCAGCCCCAGCATTTT. Translating gives CASSQDTGLTNQPQHF.

The J gene is TRBJ2-7, the V gene TRBV30; the D gene is possibly TRBD2 (5 bases). Trimming shortened V by 2 bases and J by 5 bases, and 13 bases separated the two germline ends. CDR3 size: 13 residues. Germline CDR1 reads GTSNPN; CDR2 reads SVGIG (reference sequence). The CDR3: CAWSWWTGNEQYF. The CDR3, as DNA: TGTGCCTGGAGTTGGTGGACCGGGAACGAGCAGTACTTC.

This chain joins TRBV7-9 and TRBJ2-5; no firm D call. The ends were cut back, 1 base at V and 2 bases at J, with 5 bases in the middle. Looked up from germline, CDR1 is SEHNR and CDR2 is FQNEAQ (reference sequence). The CDR3 runs 13 residues. CDR3 sequence reads: CASSLDTQETQYF. As DNA, the CDR3 is TGTGCCAGCAGCTTAGACACGCAAGAGACCCAGTACTTC.

This clone has only a few counts. V and J are TRBV23-1 and TRBJ1-1; a weak D match, TRBD1 (6 bases). TRBV23-1 is recorded as an ORF, its role being uncertain. Deletions cut 0 bases from V and 5 bases from J, with 13 bases between. The length of the CDR3 is 15 residues. This CDR3 is CASSQSKQGWTEAFF. The CDR3 nucleotides are TGCGCCAGCAGTCAATCGAAACAGGGATGGACTGAAGCTTTCTTT.

This chain links TRBV29-1 with TRBJ2-7; tentative D call: TRBD2 (5 bases). The CDR3 runs to 13 residues. Trimming removed 7 bases from V and 6 bases from J, with 19 bases in between. Germline V lookup: CDR1 SQVTM, CDR2 ANQGSEA. The CDR3 spells CSAEGLVDGEQYF. In nucleotides, the CDR3 is TGCAGCGCCGAGGGTCTCGTAGATGGCGAGCAGTACTTC.

This clone was seen just once. The chain combines TRBV11-2 with TRBJ2-1; TRBD2 might be the D (6 bases). The V end lost 1 base, the J end lost 3 bases, and 16 bases lay between the germline ends. The CDR3 has 17 residues. In germline, CDR1 is SGHAT, CDR2 FQNNGV. CDR3 sequence reads: CASSLVFGSGGYNEQFF. CDR3 coding DNA: TGTGCCAGCAGCTTAGTGTTTGGTAGCGGTGGCTACAATGAGCAGTTCTTC.

V gene TRBV9 combines with J gene TRBJ1-2, with 10 positions matching TRBD1. The CDR3 sequence is 15 residues long. Germline V lookup: CDR1 SGDLS, CDR2 YYNGEE. V shed 4 bases, J shed 4 bases, and the junction held 7 bases outside the gene matches. The CDR3 region is CASSSGDRGLYGYTF. As DNA, the CDR3 is TGTGCCAGCAGCTCCGGGGACAGGGGCCTCTATGGCTACACCTTC.

The CDR3 DNA follows: TGTGCCAGCAGTTTTTCCGGGACACCCTCCTATGAGCAGTTCTTC. Its protein is CASSFSGTPSYEQFF. The J gene is TRBJ2-1, the V gene TRBV27; possibly TRBD1 for D (6 bases). Trimming cost V 3 bases and J 8 bases, with 17 bases left between them. Germline CDR1 and CDR2: MNHEY and SMNVEV (reference sequence). This CDR3 is 15 amino acids long.

V gene TRBV29-1 combines with J gene TRBJ1-1, with 7 bases matching TRBD1. V dropped 5 bases and J dropped 3; count of bases not matched to a gene: 6. Germline V gives CDR1 SQVTM, CDR2 ANQGSEA. The CDR3 consists of 13 residues. The CDR3 loop is CSVRGRGDTEAFF. Written as DNA, the CDR3 is TGCAGCGTTCGAGGCAGGGGGGACACTGAAGCTTTCTTT.

V is TRBV28 and J is TRBJ1-5; no firm D call. V was shortened by 3 bases and J by 3 bases, with 9 bases between the two germline ends. Per germline, CDR1 MDHEN and CDR2 SYDVKM. The CDR3 has 14 residues. CDR3 amino acids: CASSFGTYNQPQHF. The CDR3 DNA reads TGTGCCAGCAGTTTTGGTACATACAATCAGCCCCAGCATTTT. The variable domain in full, with the rest retrieved from reference TRBV28 and TRBJ1-5, is DVKVTQSSRYLVKRTGEKVFLECVQDMDHENMFWYRQDPGLGLRLIYFSYDVKMKEKGDIPEGYSVSREKKERFSLILESASTNQTSMYLCASSFGTYNQPQHFGDGTRLSIL.

The rearrangement uses TRBV15 and TRBJ2-2, with 8 positions matching TRBD1. The V and J ends lost 5 bases and 4 bases, in that order; junction bases with no gene match: 6. Germline CDR1 reads LNHNV; CDR2 reads YYDKDF (reference sequence). CDR3 length: 15 residues. Here the CDR3 DNA reads TGTGCCACCAGCTCCAGGACAGGGAGCACCGGGGAGCTGTTTTTT. It encodes CATSSRTGSTGELFF.

In regard to this clone: The same CDR3 is also encoded by other DNA sequences in this sample. The chain couples TRBV5-4 to TRBJ2-7, with D unresolved. V was clipped by 0 bases and J by 3 bases, with 4 bases between them. The CDR3 loop spans 12 amino acids. Germline assignment: CDR1 SGHNT and CDR2 YYREEE (reference sequence). In nucleotides, the CDR3 is TGTGCCAGCAGCTTGGACGGCTACGAGCAGTACTTC. As protein: CASSLDGYEQYF.

The J gene is TRBJ2-1, the V gene TRBV4-1; no firm D call. Germline lookup yields CDR1 MGHRA and CDR2 YSYEKL. V lost 1 base to trimming and J lost 8 bases, with 6 bases between them. The CDR3 loop spans 12 amino acids. The CDR3 reads CASSQVLDEQFF. Written as DNA, the CDR3 is TGCGCCAGCAGCCAAGTCCTCGATGAGCAGTTCTTC.

The genes are TRBV5-1 and TRBJ1-2; D call uncertain. Germline lookup yields CDR1 SGHRS and CDR2 YFSETQ. Trimming pared 5 bases from V and 7 bases from J, leaving 9 bases between. The CDR3 is 11 residues long. The CDR3 DNA is TGCGCCAGCAGTCACGGAGCTGGCTACACCTTC. Translation: CASSHGAGYTF.

The chain couples TRBV5-4 to TRBJ1-6; D uncertain. The V end was cut by 2 bases, the J end by 8 bases, with 5 bases between. Germline CDR1 is SGHNT and CDR2 is YYREEE (reference sequence). This CDR3 is built from 12 residues. This CDR3 reads CASSLGDSPLHF. CDR3 coding DNA: TGTGCCAGCAGCTTAGGAGATTCACCCCTCCACTTT.

The chain links TRBV5-5 to TRBJ1-1; weak D call: TRBD1 (5 bases). The CDR3 totals 15 residues. V was shortened by 2 bases and J by 5 bases, with 16 bases between the two germline ends. Germline V gene sequence: CDR1 SGHKS, CDR2 YYEKEE (reference sequence). Here the CDR3 reads CASSLAGQGRTEAFF. CDR3 DNA sequence: TGTGCCAGCAGCTTAGCCGGGCAGGGAAGAACTGAAGCTTTCTTT.

This clone turned up a few times. The chain has TRBV9 and TRBJ2-5; 7 nucleotides match TRBD2. The germline V gene encodes CDR1 SGDLS and CDR2 YYNGEE. This CDR3 is built from 16 residues. V lost 4 bases and J lost 2; bases outside the gene matches: 11. The CDR3 protein is CASSPALAEIQETQYF. The CDR3 nucleotides are TGTGCCAGCAGCCCTGCCCTAGCGGAGATTCAAGAGACCCAGTACTTC.

The chain recombines TRBV28 with TRBJ2-1; 10 bases are shared with TRBD2. Germline V lookup: CDR1 MDHEN, CDR2 SYDVKM. The CDR3 has 15 amino acids. After removal of 5 bases from V and 2 bases from J, the junction contained 3 bases not matched to a gene. The CDR3 here is CASSPLAGAYNEQFF. The CDR3 coding sequence is TGTGCCAGCAGTCCTCTAGCGGGAGCCTACAATGAGCAGTTCTTC.

J is TRBJ1-6 and V is TRBV24-1; D call uncertain. V was trimmed by 7 bases and J by 0 bases, leaving 9 bases between them. The CDR3 sequence is 15 residues long. Germline V lookup: CDR1 KGHDR, CDR2 SFDVKD. CDR3: CATRGGLSYNSPLHF. CDR3 DNA sequence: TGTGCCACCAGGGGAGGTCTCTCCTATAATTCACCCCTCCACTTT.

The chain employs TRBV2 and TRBJ1-1, with D possibly TRBD1 on 5 matching bases. V lost 6 bases to trimming and J lost 1 base, with 21 bases between them. Germline loops: CDR1 SNHLY, CDR2 FYNNEI. The CDR3 extends over 17 amino acids. The CDR3 protein is CASRPLSGGVGNTEAFF. The CDR3 DNA follows: TGTGCCAGCAGACCCCTAAGCGGAGGGGTGGGGAACACTGAAGCTTTCTTT. The full variable domain, rest sourced from reference TRBV2 and TRBJ1-1, is EPEVTQTPSHQVTQMGQEVILRCVPISNHLYFYWYRQILGQKVEFLVSFYNNEISEKSEIFDDQFSVERPDGSNFTLKIRSTKLEDSAMYFCASRPLSGGVGNTEAFFGQGTRLTVV.

This rearrangement joins TRBV19 to TRBJ1-5; no reliable D call. This CDR3 region has 16 residues. CDR1 is LNHDA, CDR2 SQIVND, per germline (reference sequence). Trimming pared 6 bases from V and 0 bases from J, leaving 15 bases between. The CDR3 loop reads CASRMGVGYSNQPQHF. The CDR3 DNA reads as TGTGCCAGTAGGATGGGAGTAGGTTATAGCAATCAGCCCCAGCATTTT.

This clone was seen a single time. Other DNA variants within this sample encode the same CDR3. The chain combines TRBV29-1 with TRBJ2-3; tentatively, D is TRBD2 (6 bases). Trimming removed 6 bases from V and 3 bases from J, with 10 bases in between. The CDR3 has 12 residues. Germline CDR1 is SQVTM and CDR2 is ANQGSEA. The CDR3 spells CSVGGGTDTQYF. DNA of the CDR3: TGCAGCGTGGGGGGTGGGACAGATACGCAGTATTTT.

V usage is TRBV11-3 and J usage is TRBJ2-1; 9 bases fit TRBD2. The V and J ends lost 4 bases and 4 bases, in that order; junction bases with no gene match: 8. The CDR3 totals 16 residues. From germline, CDR1 is SGHNT and CDR2 YENEEA. The chain's CDR3 is CASSSRGTSRYNEQFF. CDR3 coding DNA: TGTGCCAGCAGCTCCAGAGGGACTAGCAGGTACAATGAGCAGTTCTTC.

In the case of this clone: Other DNA sequences in the sample encode the same CDR3. The chain couples TRBV7-3 to TRBJ2-5; 9 positions match TRBD1. Germline V gives CDR1 SGHTA, CDR2 FQGTGA. The CDR3 totals 14 residues. V was pared by 3 bases and J by 4 bases, with 3 bases of the junction left unmatched. CDR3 bases: TGTGCCAGCAGCTTGACGGGACAGGGAGAGACCCAGTACTTC. Translation: CASSLTGQGETQYF.

The rearrangement uses TRBV2 and TRBJ1-1, with TRBD1 matching 8 bases. This CDR3 comprises 15 residues. The trim removed 5 bases at V and 1 base at J, leaving 6 bases unmatched. The germline CDR1 and CDR2 sequences are SNHLY and FYNNEI. CDR3 nucleotide sequence: TGTGCCAGCAGTTCCCTTGGGACAGGGAACACTGAAGCTTTCTTT. This gives the protein CASSSLGTGNTEAFF.